This T cell receptor (beta chain) was captured in a study of cytomegalovirus exposure and HLA in healthy donors. The PCR had 60 Vbeta and 13 Jbeta primers. Only in-frame clones appear in the TCRdb table, and some are missing; sequencing was by immunoSEQ multiplex PCR. This sample has 65,000 to 100,000 clones, with about three quarters found just once. With V trimmed by 6 bases and J by 5 bases, 9 bases remained unmatched. The CDR3 extends over 14 amino acids. CDR1 is MNHNY and CDR2 is SVGAGI in the germline V gene (reference sequence). This receptor was obtained from a female donor in good health and CMV-seronegative. This chain connects TRBV6-6 to TRBJ2-5; 7 nucleotides agree with TRBD1. Sequenced material: PBMCs. The CDR3 DNA follows: TGTGCCAGCAGAATCACAGGGGCAGGGGAGACCCAGTACTTC. Its translation is CASRITGAGETQYF.